This is a list of T cell receptor beta chains from one sample in a study of T-cell reconstitution after alpha-beta-depleted transplantation in children. TCRdb passed the PCR reads through MiXCR, listing each CDR3 protein once. The sample records roughly 90,000 distinct CDR3 sequences, less than 15% being singletons. The specimen was PBMCs from the stem cell graft donor, collected from the stem cell graft. Receptor source: a human donor who donated a stem cell graft to a child with inherited bone marrow failure. Each CDR3 is given without its conserved first and last residue. A D gene is named only where the DNA matches it firmly. Some rows have no size entry. The others give once, few or many, or a class for an expanded clone.

j_gene | abundance | v_gene | d_gene | CDR3aa
TRBJ2-1 | many | TRBV19 | TRBD2 | ASRHPAGYNEQF
TRBJ2-7 | many | TRBV5-1 | TRBD1 | ASSPKPGQSYEQY
TRBJ2-1 | many | TRBV7-2 | TRBD2 | ASSLVRGPAGGHEQF
TRBJ1-1 | - | TRBV19 | TRBD1 | ASHPAGGRWTEAF
TRBJ1-2 | - | TRBV5-4 | - | ASSLLPGTSNNYGYT
TRBJ2-2 | many | TRBV20-1 | TRBD1 | SARTGDGTGELF
TRBJ2-7 | many | TRBV30 | - | AWSEGYEQY
TRBJ2-4 | many | TRBV7-9 | TRBD1 | ASSLGQGDKNIQY
TRBJ1-2 | many | TRBV9 | TRBD1 | ASSVGEGTGDAYGYT
TRBJ2-1 | - | TRBV20-1 | TRBD1 | SARVDRGSYNEQF
TRBJ2-3 | many | TRBV5-6 | - | ASSLRRAVYTDTQY
TRBJ2-7 | many | TRBV7-2 | TRBD1 | ASSPRTGGYEQY
TRBJ2-3 | many | TRBV5-5 | TRBD1 | ASSYGTVGTDTQY
TRBJ2-2 | few | TRBV20-1 | - | SIVGSTNTGELF
TRBJ2-2 | many | TRBV18 | TRBD1 | ASSAGTVNTGELF
TRBJ2-6 | many | TRBV28 | TRBD1 | ASSSGTAYSGANVLT
TRBJ1-1 | many | TRBV29-1 | TRBD1 | SVSQGTNTEAF
TRBJ2-5 | - | TRBV19 | TRBD2 | ASRSLAGVTETQY
TRBJ1-5 | many | TRBV6-2/TRBV6-3 | TRBD1 | ASSYEQGGQPQH
TRBJ2-1 | many | TRBV5-1 | - | ASSWTNNEQF
TRBJ2-1 | many | TRBV18 | TRBD1 | ASSPIRQGGSYNEQF
TRBJ1-1 | many | TRBV29-1 | TRBD1 | SVAGTANTEAF
TRBJ1-2 | many | TRBV29-1 | TRBD1 | SVLPTGVNYGYT
TRBJ2-3 | many | TRBV9 | - | ASSVGGGPDTQY
TRBJ1-4 | - | TRBV9 | TRBD1 | ASSPASGTAAEKLF
TRBJ2-7 | - | TRBV7-3 | TRBD2 | ASSLTRGREDEQY
TRBJ2-2 | many | TRBV24-1 | - | ATSDLRAGRTGELF
TRBJ1-2 | many | TRBV20-1 | TRBD1 | SANRDRSHGYT
TRBJ2-7 | many | TRBV5-1 | TRBD1 | ASSLDGTGSYEQY
TRBJ1-2 | many | TRBV20-1 | TRBD1 | SARGRGLDCYT
TRBJ2-1 | many | TRBV2 | TRBD2 | ASSEPERGGSNEQF
TRBJ2-5 | - | TRBV18 | - | ASSSQGMETQY
TRBJ1-3 | many | TRBV9 | - | ASSPRPGNTIY
TRBJ2-3 | many | TRBV6-1 | - | ASSEGQGNTDTQY
TRBJ2-5 | many | TRBV5-8 | - | ASSLALLRGRETQY
TRBJ2-7 | many | TRBV5-1 | - | ASSLGCLTPTYEQY
TRBJ2-3 | many | TRBV28 | - | ASSSYDSLTDTQY
TRBJ2-7 | many | TRBV7-2 | TRBD2 | ASSLVPSGRAHEQY
TRBJ2-1 | many | TRBV15 | TRBD2 | ATGDGRVYSYNEQF
TRBJ2-7 | many | TRBV20-1 | - | SARDPGFSYEQY
TRBJ1-1 | many | TRBV7-2 | - | AIRGRDSGTEAF
TRBJ2-5 | many | TRBV12-3/TRBV12-4 | TRBD1 | ASSFQRTGGVETQY
TRBJ2-7 | many | TRBV7-9 | - | ASSPFNSGEQY
TRBJ1-6 | few | TRBV7-2 | - | ASTSQNSPLH
TRBJ2-3 | many | TRBV7-2 | TRBD2 | ASSFTGTRKPTDTQY
TRBJ2-5 | many | TRBV29-1 | - | SVAAQSETQY
TRBJ1-1 | - | TRBV5-4 | - | ASSSGGVGSNTEAF
TRBJ2-7 | many | TRBV7-2 | - | ASSLRDVNPYEQY
TRBJ2-2 | many | TRBV6-5 | - | ASSYSRDGNTGELF
TRBJ2-1 | many | TRBV5-1 | TRBD2 | ASSLSGRADNEQF
TRBJ2-4 | many | TRBV20-1 | - | SARRVNGNIQY
TRBJ2-5 | many | TRBV18 | - | ASSPEWQGEETQY
TRBJ1-2 | many | TRBV5-1 | - | ASSLAGYYGYT
TRBJ2-7 | - | TRBV6-5 | TRBD1 | ASSDRDRGREKQY
TRBJ2-7 | once | TRBV13 | TRBD1 | ASSLGGQGDKQY